The 27 T cell receptor beta chains below come from one sample, sequenced in a study of technical replicates of blood from several donors. The assay was immunoSEQ multiplex PCR, and TCRdb's table has in-frame clones only and misses some. This table has about 79,000 clones, 91% appearing once. The sample comprised T cells isolated from PBMCs. These receptors came from a human donor in good health. Some clones in this sample may be carry-over from other donors' samples.

The gene calls are TRBV4-1 and TRBJ1-1; the D gene is possibly TRBD1 (6 bases). CDR1 and CDR2 from the germline V gene are MGHRA and YSYEKL. The germline V and J ends were trimmed by 2 bases and 6 bases, with 13 bases remaining between them. This CDR3 has 14 amino acids. CDR3 in DNA: TGCGCCAGCAGCCAAACAGGGAAGATCGCTGAAGCTTTCTTT. Translated, it gives CASSQTGKIAEAFF.

This clone has just one count. Written as DNA, the CDR3 is TGTGCCAGCAGTTACTCCCCGGGACTAGCTGAGACCCAGTACTTC. This codes for CASSYSPGLAETQYF. The chain carries TRBV6-5 and TRBJ2-5, with 9 bases aligning to TRBD2. The CDR3 contains 15 residues. CDR1 is MNHEY and CDR2 is SVGAGI in the germline V gene. The J segment lost 5 bases and the V segment lost 0 bases, leaving 4 bases of the junction unmatched.

The genes are TRBV10-3 and TRBJ1-5, with no clear D. The germline V gene encodes CDR1 ENHRY and CDR2 SYGVKD. This CDR3 is built from 14 residues. The V gene lost 4 bases and the J gene lost 0 bases, with 7 bases spanning the gap. The CDR3 region has the DNA TGTGCCATCAGTGCTGCGGATAGCAATCAGCCCCAGCATTTT. Amino acid sequence: CAISAADSNQPQHF.

The chain has TRBV21-1 and TRBJ2-1; TRBD2 is taken as the D call from the table, unchecked against the DNA. TRBV21-1 is an annotated pseudogene. The CDR3 has 18 amino acids. The CDR3 DNA follows: TGTGCCAGCAGCAAATTTAGGGCTAGCCCAAGCTCCTACAATGAGCAGTTCTTC. It encodes CASSKFRASPSSYNEQFF.

This sequence joins TRBV7-6 and TRBJ2-5; D unclear. Germline CDR1 and CDR2: SGHVS and FNYEAQ. The CDR3 length is 12 residues. V lost 2 bases and J lost 4, with 5 bases in between. CDR3 protein: CASSLIGETQYF. CDR3 coding DNA: TGTGCCAGCAGCTTAATCGGAGAGACCCAGTACTTC.

The chain couples TRBV28 to TRBJ2-2; 16 nucleotides agree with TRBD2. The CDR3 has 17 residues. Germline values: CDR1 MDHEN, CDR2 SYDVKM. The V segment lost 6 bases and the J segment 6 bases; nucleotides outside the gene matches: 7. The CDR3 DNA follows: TGTGCCAGCAGCTTCCCGGGACTAGCGGGGGGGGCCGGGGAGCTGTTTTTT. Translated, it gives CASSFPGLAGGAGELFF.

The chain uses TRBV7-3 and TRBJ2-3; 14 bases fit TRBD2. The CDR3 runs 17 residues. Germline loops: CDR1 SGHTA, CDR2 FQGTGA. J was trimmed by 1 base and V by 2 bases; bases with no gene match: 2. CDR3 DNA sequence: TGTGCCAGCAGCTTAGGGACTAGCGGGAGTGGCACAGATACGCAGTATTTT. This encodes CASSLGTSGSGTDTQYF. The full variable domain, completed using reference TRBV7-3 and TRBJ2-3, is GAGVSQTPSNKVTEKGKYVELRCDPISGHTALYWYRQSLGQGPEFLIYFQGTGAADDSGLPNDRFFAVRPEGSVSTLKIQRTERGDSAVYLCASSLGTSGSGTDTQYFGPGTRLTVL.

The chain joins TRBV28 to TRBJ2-7; TRBD2 matches at 7 bases. Germline V CDR1 and CDR2: MDHEN, SYDVKM. There are 15 residues in the CDR3. Trimming took 6 bases from V and 3 from J; bases not matched to a gene: 11. CDR3 sequence (DNA): TGTGCCAGCAGGTCCGAGCGGGAAGCCTTCTACGAGCAGTACTTC. The encoded protein is CASRSEREAFYEQYF.

The sample holds one count of this clone. CDR3 sequence: CASRPDGSSGNTIYF. The CDR3 DNA follows: TGCGCCAGCAGACCGGACGGGAGCTCTGGAAACACCATATATTTT. The chain employs TRBV5-1 and TRBJ1-3; D remains unclear. CDR1 and CDR2 (germline): SGHRS, YFSETQ. Trimming pared 5 bases from V and 0 bases from J, leaving 12 bases between. The CDR3 runs 15 residues.

The chain uses TRBV2 and TRBJ2-3, with 7 positions matching TRBD1. The ends lost 9 bases at V and 2 bases at J; junction bases unmatched: 17. The length of the CDR3 is 17 residues. Germline CDR1 reads SNHLY; CDR2 reads FYNNEI. This chain's CDR3 is CASLLEPTDRTTDTQYF. CDR3 nucleotides: TGTGCCAGTCTCCTCGAACCAACGGACAGGACCACAGATACGCAGTATTTT. The variable domain in full, completed from reference TRBV2 and TRBJ2-3, reads EPEVTQTPSHQVTQMGQEVILRCVPISNHLYFYWYRQILGQKVEFLVSFYNNEISEKSEIFDDQFSVERPDGSNFTLKIRSTKLEDSAMYFCASLLEPTDRTTDTQYFGPGTRLTVL.

V is TRBV25-1 and J is TRBJ1-4; unclear D gene. The CDR3 runs to 18 residues. Germline lookup yields CDR1 MGHDK and CDR2 SYGVNS. The V end lost 1 base, the J end lost 0 bases, and 15 bases lay between the germline ends. The CDR3 DNA reads TGTGCCAGCAGTGAATTCCGGGAGGCCCGCTCAACTAATGAAAAACTGTTTTTT. It yields the protein CASSEFREARSTNEKLFF.

V usage is TRBV4-3 and J usage is TRBJ1-5; D gene uncertain. The CDR3 has 14 residues. The V gene lost 2 bases and the J gene lost 2 bases, with 7 bases spanning the gap. The germline V gene has CDR1 LGHNA and CDR2 YSLEER. CDR3 coding DNA: TGCGCCAGCAGCCAACTCGGAGGCAATCAGCCCCAGCATTTT. Its protein is CASSQLGGNQPQHF.

This sequence joins TRBV5-5 and TRBJ2-3; D unresolved. The germline V gene has CDR1 SGHKS and CDR2 YYEKEE (reference sequence). Between the trimmed V and J ends, which lost 0 bases and 6 bases, there was a span of 11 bases. CDR3 length: 14 residues. This chain's CDR3 is CASSLGSLADTQYF. CDR3 nucleotide sequence: TGTGCCAGCAGCTTGGGATCCCTTGCGGATACGCAGTATTTT.

This clone was seen a single time. The chain carries TRBV30 and TRBJ2-1; TRBD2 aligns across 8 bases. The CDR3 covers 15 residues. Looked up from germline, CDR1 is GTSNPN and CDR2 is SVGIG (reference sequence). The junction had 9 bases not matched to a gene; V was cut back by 0 bases and J by 8 bases. The CDR3 sequence is CAWSVRSGSVYEQFF. For the CDR3, the DNA is TGTGCCTGGAGTGTAAGAAGCGGGAGTGTCTATGAGCAGTTCTTC.

The gene calls are TRBV7-9 and TRBJ2-6; TRBD1 aligns across 7 bases. Germline-derived CDR1 and CDR2 are SEHNR and FQNEAQ (reference sequence). V shed 5 bases, J shed 0 bases, and the junction held 7 bases outside the gene matches. The CDR3 totals 17 residues. The chain's CDR3 is CASSRQGESSGANVLTF. In nucleotides, the CDR3 is TGTGCCAGCAGCCGACAGGGCGAAAGCTCTGGGGCCAACGTCCTGACTTTC.

The chain has TRBV7-3 and TRBJ2-3; a weak D match, TRBD1 (5 bases). Germline V gene data show CDR1 as SGHTA and CDR2 as FQGTGA. This CDR3 is built from 13 residues. Trimming shortened V by 1 base and J by 6 bases, and 8 bases separated the two germline ends. The CDR3 region is CASSLNRGDTQYF. The CDR3 DNA reads as TGTGCCAGCAGCTTAAATAGGGGCGATACGCAGTATTTT.

The chain couples TRBV11-3 to TRBJ2-7; 10 bases match TRBD1. CDR3 length equals 15 residues. With V trimmed by 5 bases and J by 1 base, 5 bases remained unmatched. Germline CDR1 and CDR2: SGHNT and YENEEA. As DNA, the CDR3 is TGTGCCAGCAGCCGGGGACAGGGGACTTCCTACGAGCAGTACTTC. Its protein is CASSRGQGTSYEQYF.

The rearrangement uses TRBV6-5 and TRBJ1-2; D ambiguous. Germline V gene lookup returns CDR1 MNHEY and CDR2 SVGAGI. The V gene lost 6 bases and the J gene lost 4 bases, with 12 bases spanning the gap. This CDR3 comprises 13 residues. CDR3 sequence (DNA): TGTGCCAGCAGCCATGACACAACCTATGGCTACACCTTC. It is translated as CASSHDTTYGYTF.

V is TRBV9 and J is TRBJ1-3, with D tentatively TRBD1 (5 bases). With 3 bases removed from V and 0 bases from J, the gap between germline ends came to 10 bases. In germline, CDR1 is SGDLS, CDR2 YYNGEE. The CDR3 totals 15 residues. In DNA form, the CDR3 reads TGTGCCAGCAGCGCAGGGCAGAGCTCTGGAAACACCATATATTTT. The encoded protein is CASSAGQSSGNTIYF.

CDR3 sequence (DNA): TGTGCCAGCAGCTTAAGTACAGGGGCGCAAGATACGCAGTATTTT. Its translation is CASSLSTGAQDTQYF. The rearrangement links TRBV7-3 to TRBJ2-3; 7 nucleotides align to TRBD1. Trimming at V came to 1 base and at J to 5 bases, leaving 6 bases not matched to a gene. CDR3 size: 15 residues. In germline, CDR1 is SGHTA, CDR2 FQGTGA.

The chain has TRBV7-9 and TRBJ2-3, with TRBD2 matching 9 bases. J gave up 0 bases and V 4 bases, and 14 bases lay outside the gene matches. This CDR3 contains 19 residues. CDR1 and CDR2 from the germline V gene are SEHNR and FQNEAQ (reference sequence). This CDR3 reads CASSSTRLAELTSTDTQYF. The CDR3 DNA reads TGTGCCAGCAGCTCCACGAGACTAGCGGAGTTAACGAGCACAGATACGCAGTATTTT.

This clone was counted a few times. The chain has TRBV9 and TRBJ1-1; D ambiguous. The germline CDR1 and CDR2 sequences are SGDLS and YYNGEE. V dropped 0 bases and J dropped 1 base, with 4 bases sitting between them. The CDR3 contains 13 residues. This chain's CDR3 is CASSVAGNTEAFF. CDR3 sequence (DNA): TGTGCCAGCAGCGTAGCAGGGAACACTGAAGCTTTCTTT.

The V gene is TRBV30, the J gene TRBJ2-5, with 9 positions matching TRBD1. CDR1 GTSNPN and CDR2 SVGIG come from the germline V gene (reference sequence). The CDR3 has 13 residues. Trimming removed 5 bases from V and 1 base from J; junction bases left unmatched: 2. CDR3 sequence: CAWGDRAQETQYF. The CDR3 DNA reads as TGTGCCTGGGGGGACAGGGCCCAAGAGACCCAGTACTTC. Full variable domain (rest looked up from reference TRBV30 and TRBJ2-5): SQTIHQWPATLVQPVGSPLSLECTVEGTSNPNLYWYRQAAGRGLQLLFYSVGIGQISSEVPQNLSASRPQDRQFILSSKKLLLSDSGFYLCAWGDRAQETQYFGPGTRLLVL.

This sequence joins TRBV28 and TRBJ1-5, with D possibly TRBD1 on 6 matching bases. Deletions cut 5 bases from V and 0 bases from J, with 14 bases between. The CDR3 covers 16 residues. From germline, CDR1 is MDHEN and CDR2 SYDVKM. CDR3 DNA: TGTGCCAGCAGTCTCGTCAGGGGAATTAGCAATCAGCCCCAGCATTTT. Translated: CASSLVRGISNQPQHF.

V and J are TRBV7-8 and TRBJ1-4; D perhaps matches TRBD1 (5 bases). Germline V gives CDR1 SGHVS, CDR2 FQNEAQ. This CDR3 contains 16 residues. V was trimmed by 1 base and J by 8 bases, leaving 17 bases between them. The CDR3 region is CASSLERGPFLEKLFF. As DNA, the CDR3 is TGTGCCAGCAGCTTAGAAAGGGGCCCATTCCTCGAAAAACTGTTTTTT.

This chain joins TRBV28 and TRBJ2-5, with a possible D match to TRBD2 (6 bases). CDR1 is MDHEN, CDR2 SYDVKM, per germline. The CDR3 is 15 amino acids. Trimming removed 3 bases at V and 1 base at J, with 12 bases between. The CDR3 DNA reads TGTGCCAGCAGTTTCCCCCGGGAGACCCAAGAGACCCAGTACTTC. This codes for CASSFPRETQETQYF.

V gene TRBV6-6 combines with J gene TRBJ2-7; 10 bases are a match to TRBD2. Losses at the gene ends were 5 bases for V and 4 bases for J; bases not matched to a gene: 5. The CDR3 extends over 14 amino acids. In germline, CDR1 is MNHNY, CDR2 SVGAGI (reference sequence). The CDR3 coding sequence is TGTGCCAGCAGTCCTTTTAGCGGGGGGTACGAGCAGTACTTC. This codes for CASSPFSGGYEQYF.